The rows below give T cell receptor beta chains drawn from one sample of a study of cytomegalovirus exposure and HLA in healthy donors. Measured with immunoSEQ multiplex PCR; TCRdb has only the in-frame clones, and not every one. This table has approximately 180,000 clones, about four fifths appearing once. Sequenced: PBMCs. The receptors shown here come from a man in his late teens or twenties in good health and CMV-seronegative. The conserved cysteine and the conserved F or W are not part of the CDR3 here.

v_gene	j_gene	CDR3aa
TRBV19	TRBJ1-1	ASSITGMNTEAF
TRBV5-4	TRBJ2-5	ASSGTGTGWETQY
TRBV6-5	TRBJ2-7	ASSYTPSGPSGQY
TRBV11-3	TRBJ2-1	ASSLNPGLAKEQF
TRBV27	TRBJ1-1	ASSRGRNTEAF
TRBV25-1	TRBJ2-7	ASSELGREGSYEQY
TRBV7-2	TRBJ2-7	ASSPRYWYEQY
TRBV7-3	TRBJ2-3	ASSSLSSTDTQY
TRBV27	TRBJ2-7	ASSFTRTSYEQY
TRBV28	TRBJ2-6	ASSLLGQISGANVLT
TRBV28	TRBJ1-1	ASSFSDMNTEAF
TRBV9	TRBJ2-1	ASSVVGQSYNEQF
TRBV6-5	TRBJ1-1	ASKIRGSGTEAF
TRBV15	TRBJ2-7	ATSRAPPYEQY
TRBV7-8	TRBJ2-5	ASSFQTGLRETQY
TRBV19	TRBJ1-2	ASRETGLDYGYT
TRBV6-5	TRBJ1-1	ASSSYSKTEAF
TRBV19	TRBJ2-5	ASSPRTAQETQY
TRBV5-4	TRBJ1-3	ASSPSPQGHSGNTIY
TRBV5-1	TRBJ2-1	ASSPSGDYNEQF
TRBV28	TRBJ2-7	ASSFGGEQY
TRBV20-1	-	SAGLAEQY
TRBV2	TRBJ1-5	ASSESPAGLQPQH
TRBV7-8	TRBJ1-5	ASSSYTGGPNQPQH
TRBV30	TRBJ2-5	AWAGRGLAGGETQY